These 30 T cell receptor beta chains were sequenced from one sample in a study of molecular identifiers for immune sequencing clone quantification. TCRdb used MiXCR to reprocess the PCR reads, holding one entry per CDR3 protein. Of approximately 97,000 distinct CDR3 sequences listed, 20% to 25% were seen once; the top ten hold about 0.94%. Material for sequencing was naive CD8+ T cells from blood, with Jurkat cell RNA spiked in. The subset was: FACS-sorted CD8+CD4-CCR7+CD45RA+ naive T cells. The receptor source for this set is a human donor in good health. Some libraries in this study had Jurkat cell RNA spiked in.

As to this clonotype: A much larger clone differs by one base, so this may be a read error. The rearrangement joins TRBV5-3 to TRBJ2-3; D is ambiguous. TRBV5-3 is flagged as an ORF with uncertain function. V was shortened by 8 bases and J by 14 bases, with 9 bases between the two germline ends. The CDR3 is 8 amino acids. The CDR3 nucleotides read TGTGCCAGCACCCAAAGGTATTTT. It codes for CASTQRYF.

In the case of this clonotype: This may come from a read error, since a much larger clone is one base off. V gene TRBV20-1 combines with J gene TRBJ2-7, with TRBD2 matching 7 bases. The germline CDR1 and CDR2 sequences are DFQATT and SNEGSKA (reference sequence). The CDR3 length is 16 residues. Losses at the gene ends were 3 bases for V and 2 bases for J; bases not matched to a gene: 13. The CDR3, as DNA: TGCAGTGCTAGGCTCCCCGGGGGGTTAGCGGCCTACGAGCAGTACTTC. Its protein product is CSARLPGGLAAYEQYF.

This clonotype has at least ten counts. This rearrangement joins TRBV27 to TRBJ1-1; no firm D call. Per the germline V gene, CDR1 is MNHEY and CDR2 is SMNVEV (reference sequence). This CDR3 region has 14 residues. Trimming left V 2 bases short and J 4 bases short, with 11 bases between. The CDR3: CASSLGVSGTEAFF. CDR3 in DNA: TGTGCCAGCAGTTTAGGAGTATCTGGCACTGAAGCTTTCTTT.

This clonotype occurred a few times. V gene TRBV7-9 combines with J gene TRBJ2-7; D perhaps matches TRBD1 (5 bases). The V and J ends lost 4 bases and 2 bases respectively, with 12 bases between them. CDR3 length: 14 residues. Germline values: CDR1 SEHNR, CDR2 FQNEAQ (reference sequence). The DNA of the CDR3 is TGTGCCAGCAGCTCAGGGATCGGACCCTACGAGCAGTACTTC. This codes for CASSSGIGPYEQYF.

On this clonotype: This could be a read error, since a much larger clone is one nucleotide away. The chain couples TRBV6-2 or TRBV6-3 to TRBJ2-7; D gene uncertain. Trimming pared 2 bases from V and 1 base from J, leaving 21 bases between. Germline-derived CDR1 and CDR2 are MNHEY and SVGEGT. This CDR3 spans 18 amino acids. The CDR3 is CASSYGPISSRYSYEQYF. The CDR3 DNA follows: TGTGCCAGCAGTTACGGCCCCATCAGCAGTAGATATTCCTACGAGCAGTACTTC.

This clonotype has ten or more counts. The CDR3 nucleotides read TGCAGCGTTGAGGGCAGGGGCTACGAGCAGTACTTC. Protein sequence: CSVEGRGYEQYF. V gene TRBV29-1 combines with J gene TRBJ2-7; a weak D match, TRBD1 (6 bases). V lost 3 bases and J lost 3, with 9 bases in between. This CDR3 comprises 12 residues. Germline CDR1 SQVTM, CDR2 ANQGSEA.

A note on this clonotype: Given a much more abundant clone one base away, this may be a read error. Here the CDR3 reads CASSFPGPATLNTEAFF. The CDR3 DNA sequence: TGTGCCAGCAGCTTTCCCGGGCCGGCAACGTTGAACACTGAAGCTTTCTTT. This sequence joins TRBV7-9 and TRBJ1-1; D is unresolved. CDR1 SEHNR and CDR2 FQNEAQ come from the germline V gene (reference sequence). This CDR3 contains 17 residues. Between the trimmed V and J ends, which lost 3 bases and 0 bases, there was a span of 17 bases. The whole variable domain, remainder taken from reference TRBV7-9 and TRBJ1-1, is DTGVSQNPRHKITKRGQNVTFRCDPISEHNRLYWYRQTLGQGPEFLTYFQNEAQLEKSRLLSDRFSAERPKGSFSTLEIQRTEQGDSAMYLCASSFPGPATLNTEAFFGQGTRLTVV.

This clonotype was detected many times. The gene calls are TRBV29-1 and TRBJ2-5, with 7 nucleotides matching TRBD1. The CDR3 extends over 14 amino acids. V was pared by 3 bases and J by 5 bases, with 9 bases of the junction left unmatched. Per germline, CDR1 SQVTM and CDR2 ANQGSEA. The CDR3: CSVDGTVDGETQYF. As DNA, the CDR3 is TGCAGCGTTGATGGGACAGTTGACGGTGAGACCCAGTACTTC.

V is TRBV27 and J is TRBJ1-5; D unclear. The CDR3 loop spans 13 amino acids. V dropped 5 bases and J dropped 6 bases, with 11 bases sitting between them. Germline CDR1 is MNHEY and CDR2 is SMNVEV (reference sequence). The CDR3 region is CASSLGVSQPQHF. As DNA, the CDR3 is TGTGCCAGCAGTCTAGGAGTGAGTCAGCCCCAGCATTTT.

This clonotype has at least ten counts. For the CDR3, the DNA is TGCAGTGCTAGAAGCAGGGCGGCTAGCCCAACGCGATTCTTCTACGAGCAGTACTTC. Its protein product is CSARSRAASPTRFFYEQYF. The chain has TRBV20-1 and TRBJ2-7; D may be TRBD1 or TRBD2 (5 bases each). CDR3 length: 19 amino acids. Germline V gene sequence: CDR1 DFQATT, CDR2 SNEGSKA (reference sequence). V shed 2 bases and J shed 3 bases, with 29 bases lying between them.

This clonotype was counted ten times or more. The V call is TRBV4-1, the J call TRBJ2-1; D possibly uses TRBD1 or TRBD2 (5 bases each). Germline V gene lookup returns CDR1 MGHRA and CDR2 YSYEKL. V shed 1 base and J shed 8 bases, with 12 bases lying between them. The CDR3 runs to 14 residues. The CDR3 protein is CASSQGTGRDEQFF. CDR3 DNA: TGCGCCAGCAGCCAAGGGACGGGGCGGGATGAGCAGTTCTTC.

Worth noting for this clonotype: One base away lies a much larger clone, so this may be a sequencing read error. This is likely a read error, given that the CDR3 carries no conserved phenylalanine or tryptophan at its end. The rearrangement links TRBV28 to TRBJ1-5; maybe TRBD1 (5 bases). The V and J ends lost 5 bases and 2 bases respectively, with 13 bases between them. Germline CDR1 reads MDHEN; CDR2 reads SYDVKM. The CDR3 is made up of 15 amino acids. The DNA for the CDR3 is TGTGCCAGCAGTACTATCCGGGGGGGCAATCAGCCCCAGCATCTT. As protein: CASSTIRGGNQPQHL.

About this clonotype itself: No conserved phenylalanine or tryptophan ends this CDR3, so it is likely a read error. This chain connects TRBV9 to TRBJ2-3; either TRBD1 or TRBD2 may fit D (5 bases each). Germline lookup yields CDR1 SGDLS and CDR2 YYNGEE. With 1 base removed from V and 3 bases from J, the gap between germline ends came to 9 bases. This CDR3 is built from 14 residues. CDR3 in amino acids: CASSVLEGTDTQYY. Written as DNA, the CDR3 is TGTGCCAGCAGCGTATTAGAGGGGACAGATACGCAGTATTAT.

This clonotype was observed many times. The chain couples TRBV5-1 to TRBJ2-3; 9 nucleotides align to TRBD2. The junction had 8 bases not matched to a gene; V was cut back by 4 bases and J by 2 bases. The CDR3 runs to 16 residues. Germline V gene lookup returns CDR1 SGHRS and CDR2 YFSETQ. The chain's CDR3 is CASSLASGVITDTQYF. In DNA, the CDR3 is TGCGCCAGCAGCCTCGCTAGCGGGGTAATCACAGATACGCAGTATTTT.

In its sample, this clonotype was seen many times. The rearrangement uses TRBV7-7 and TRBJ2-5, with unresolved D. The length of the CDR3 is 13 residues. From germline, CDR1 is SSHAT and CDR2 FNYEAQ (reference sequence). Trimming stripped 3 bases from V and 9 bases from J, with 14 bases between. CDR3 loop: CASSFNGVEPQYF. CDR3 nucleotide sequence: TGTGCCAGCAGCTTCAACGGAGTGGAGCCCCAGTACTTC. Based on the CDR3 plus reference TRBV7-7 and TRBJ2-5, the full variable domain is GAGVSQSPRYKVTKRGQDVTLRCDPISSHATLYWYQQALGQGPEFLTYFNYEAQPDKSGLPSDRFSAERPEGSISTLTIQRTEQRDSAMYRCASSFNGVEPQYFGPGTRLLVL.

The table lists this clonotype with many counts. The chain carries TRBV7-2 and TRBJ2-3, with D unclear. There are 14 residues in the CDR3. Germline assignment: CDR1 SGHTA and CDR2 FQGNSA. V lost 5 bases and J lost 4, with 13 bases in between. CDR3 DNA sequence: TGTGCCAGCAGCGATGGATTGGTCCCAGATACGCAGTATTTT. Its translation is CASSDGLVPDTQYF.

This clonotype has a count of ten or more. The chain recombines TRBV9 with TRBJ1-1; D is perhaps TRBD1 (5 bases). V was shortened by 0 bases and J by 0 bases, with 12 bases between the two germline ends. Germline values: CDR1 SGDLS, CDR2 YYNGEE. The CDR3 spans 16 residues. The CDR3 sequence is CASSVDGTGMNTEAFF. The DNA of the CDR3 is TGTGCCAGCAGCGTAGATGGGACTGGCATGAACACTGAAGCTTTCTTT. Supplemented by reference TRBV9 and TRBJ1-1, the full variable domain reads DSGVTQTPKHLITATGQRVTLRCSPRSGDLSVYWYQQSLDQGLQFLIQYYNGEERAKGNILERFSAQQFPDLHSELNLSSLELGDSALYFCASSVDGTGMNTEAFFGQGTRLTVV.

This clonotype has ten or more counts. The CDR3 region has the DNA TGTGCCAGCAGTGGACAGAGCACAGATACGCAGTATTTT. It yields the protein CASSGQSTDTQYF. The chain carries TRBV12-3 or TRBV12-4 and TRBJ2-3, with D possibly TRBD1 on 6 matching bases. Trimming left V 5 bases short and J 0 bases short, with 6 bases between. The CDR3 consists of 13 residues.

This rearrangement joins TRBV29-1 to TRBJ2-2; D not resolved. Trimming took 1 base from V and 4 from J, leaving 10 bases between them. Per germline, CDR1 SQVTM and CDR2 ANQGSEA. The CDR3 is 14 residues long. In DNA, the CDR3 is TGCAGCGTTGAAGGGGTAACGGGCACCGGGGAGCTGTTTTTT. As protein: CSVEGVTGTGELFF.

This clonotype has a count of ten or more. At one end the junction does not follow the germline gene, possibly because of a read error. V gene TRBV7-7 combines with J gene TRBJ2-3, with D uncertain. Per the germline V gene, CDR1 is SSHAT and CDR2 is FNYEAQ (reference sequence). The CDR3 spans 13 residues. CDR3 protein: CASSDSLTDTQYF. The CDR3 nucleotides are TGTGCTAGCAGCGATTCCCTCACAGATACGCAGTATTTT.

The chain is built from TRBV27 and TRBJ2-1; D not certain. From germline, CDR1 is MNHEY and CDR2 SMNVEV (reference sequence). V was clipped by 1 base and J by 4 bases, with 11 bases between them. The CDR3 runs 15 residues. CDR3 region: CASSLYSPRYNEQFF. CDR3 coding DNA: TGTGCCAGCAGTTTATATAGCCCCAGGTACAATGAGCAGTTCTTC.

CDR3 bases: TGTGCCAGCAGCCCTCTGCGGGGGGCATATGGCTACACCTTC. It is translated as CASSPLRGAYGYTF. The rearrangement uses TRBV7-6 and TRBJ1-2; TRBD1 might be the D (6 bases). The CDR3 is made up of 14 amino acids. Germline CDR1 SGHVS, CDR2 FNYEAQ. Trimming cost V 5 bases and J 5 bases, with 15 bases left between them.

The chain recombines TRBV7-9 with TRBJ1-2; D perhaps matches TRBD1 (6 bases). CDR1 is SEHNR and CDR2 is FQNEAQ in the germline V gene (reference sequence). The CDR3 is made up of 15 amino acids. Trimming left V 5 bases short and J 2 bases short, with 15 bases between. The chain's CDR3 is CASSQSMGANYGYTF. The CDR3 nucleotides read TGTGCCAGCAGCCAATCAATGGGGGCCAACTATGGCTACACCTTC.

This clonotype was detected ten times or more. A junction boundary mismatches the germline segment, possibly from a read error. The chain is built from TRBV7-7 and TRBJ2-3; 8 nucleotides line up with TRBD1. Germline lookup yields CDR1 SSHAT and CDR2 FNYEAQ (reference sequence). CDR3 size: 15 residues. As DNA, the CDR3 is TGTGCTAGCAGCCAAACTCAGGGGGCACCGGATACGCAGTATTTT. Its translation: CASSQTQGAPDTQYF.

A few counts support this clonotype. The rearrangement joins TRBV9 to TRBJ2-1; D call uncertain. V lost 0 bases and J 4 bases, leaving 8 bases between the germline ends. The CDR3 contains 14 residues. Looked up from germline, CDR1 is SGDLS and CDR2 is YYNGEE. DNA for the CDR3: TGTGCCAGCAGCGTAGATAACTTGTACAATGAGCAGTTCTTC. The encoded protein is CASSVDNLYNEQFF.

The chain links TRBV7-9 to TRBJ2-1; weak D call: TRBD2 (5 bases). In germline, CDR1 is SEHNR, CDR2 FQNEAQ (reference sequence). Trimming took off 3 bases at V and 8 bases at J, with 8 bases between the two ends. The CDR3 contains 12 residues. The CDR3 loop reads CASSLSSDEQFF. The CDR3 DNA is TGTGCCAGCAGCTTGAGTAGCGATGAGCAGTTCTTC.

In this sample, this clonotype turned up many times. The CDR3 DNA reads TGCGCCAGCAGCCAAGAACCCGCGGTAGGGTACGCTAACTATGGCTACACCTTC. Its translation: CASSQEPAVGYANYGYTF. The chain couples TRBV4-1 to TRBJ1-2, with unresolved D. CDR3 length: 18 amino acids. V was shortened by 0 bases and J by 0 bases, with 17 bases between the two germline ends. Germline V gene data show CDR1 as MGHRA and CDR2 as YSYEKL.

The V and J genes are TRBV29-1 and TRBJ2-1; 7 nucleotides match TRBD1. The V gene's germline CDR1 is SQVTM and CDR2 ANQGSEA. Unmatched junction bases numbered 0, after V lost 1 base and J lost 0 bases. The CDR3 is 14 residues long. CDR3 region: CSVEGTGSYNEQFF. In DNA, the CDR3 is TGCAGCGTTGAAGGGACAGGCTCCTACAATGAGCAGTTCTTC.

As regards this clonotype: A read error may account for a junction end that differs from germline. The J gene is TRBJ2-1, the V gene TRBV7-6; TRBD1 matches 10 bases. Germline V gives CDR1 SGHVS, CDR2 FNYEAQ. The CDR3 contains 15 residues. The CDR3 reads CASSPGTGANNAQFF. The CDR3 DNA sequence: TGTGCCAGCAGCCCAGGGACAGGGGCGAACAATGCGCAGTTCTTC.

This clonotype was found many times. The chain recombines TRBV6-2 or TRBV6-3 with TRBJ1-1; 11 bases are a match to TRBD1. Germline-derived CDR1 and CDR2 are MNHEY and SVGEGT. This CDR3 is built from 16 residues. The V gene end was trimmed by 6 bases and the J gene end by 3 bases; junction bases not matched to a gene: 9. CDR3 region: CASRDRDRGLDTEAFF. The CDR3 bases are TGTGCCAGCAGAGACCGGGACAGGGGGTTGGACACTGAAGCTTTCTTT.